The sequence of this TCR beta chain was determined in a study of cytomegalovirus exposure and HLA in healthy donors (dated by TCRdb to about 2017). General notes on the study: An earlier analysis of approximately 640 of the donors reported more than 250 Gb of sequence data and around 120 million unique TCR beta sequences from about 200 million T cells. An early release covering roughly 580 HLA-typed donors comprised roughly 300 gigabases of sequencing data and around 86 million unique TCR sequences. The genetic ancestry cluster associated with self-reported Caucasian donors included over 80% of the 350 to 500 genotyped donors. The study was designed to test whether signatures of past pathogen exposure could be identified by cataloging public T cell receptors. Using immunosequencing, the study profiled T cell repertoires from fewer than 700 subjects and related those repertoires to cytomegalovirus serostatus. Besides the first cohort of 500 to 700 subjects, a separate validation cohort made up of 95 to 150 different subjects was used. To predict cytomegalovirus infection status, the study combined high-throughput TCR immunosequencing, statistical association of individual TCRs with disease status, and machine learning. A later analysis re-examined previously published TCR beta repertoires from more than 650 donors and added high-resolution HLA genotyping to investigate patterns of TCR occurrence. Rather than drawing on any new phenotypic data, the later analysis identified candidate immune exposures from TCR beta sequences and the way those sequences occurred across donors. An earlier analysis of more than 450 of the donors used high-throughput TCR beta sequencing to judge whether each TCR beta V gene segment behaved as functional or pseudogenic. Donor age, sex, ethnicity and CMV serostatus were collected together with the repertoire data. In a later genetic analysis, genome-wide SNP genotypes for about three fifths of the roughly 670 donors were used, and that subset was treated as a discovery cohort. Every discovery cohort repertoire had been produced on one sequencing platform. Both class I and class II loci were covered by HLA typing, at four-digit resolution. The number of donors typed differed by locus, with about 629-630 for A, B, C, DRB1 and DQB1, around 520 for DQA1, about 610 for DPA1, and approximately 470 for DPB1. Five DR-DQ haplotypes were treated as single units for association and clustering because of strong linkage in the cohort. Among roughly 370 genotyped donors of the cohort, an average of around 240,000 unique TCR beta nucleotide sequences were sequenced per donor, roughly a sixth of them non-productive.

In total, more than 500 healthy bone marrow donors made up the cohort. Cohort members were all nominally healthy when sampled, although unrecorded immune exposures were likely present. The donor tested CMV seronegative and was one of the 352 seronegative cohort members. A peripheral blood sample was collected from each donor, and TCR beta sequencing was performed on peripheral blood mononuclear cells. Genomic DNA extraction from the blood cell samples was performed with the Qiagen DNeasy Blood Extraction Kit. The library came from the immunoSEQ multiplex PCR assay. For the multiplex PCR, a mixture combining 60 forward primers for TCR Vbeta segments and 13 reverse primers for TCR Jbeta segments was used. Amplification of the CDR3 region of rearranged TCR beta genes was performed with a multiplex PCR assay on genomic DNA. Amplified TCR beta libraries were sequenced as 87-base-pair reads on the Illumina HiSeq System. As for the original processing: A later analysis tallied 75 million to 95 million unique TCR beta chains across the 550 to 850 repertoires, and approximately 12 million of those chains were shared by two or more donors. Raw reads were error-corrected and collapsed into unique sequences by a nearest-neighbor algorithm in which closely related sequences were merged to remove PCR and sequencing errors. CDR3 sequences were aligned to IMGT reference sequences to assign V, D and J gene segments. For a sequence to be retained, a match of at least six nucleotides to both a V gene segment and a J gene segment was required. A rearrangement counted as productive if the CDR3 had no stop codons and remained in frame with V and J, and every other rearrangement counted as non-productive. CDR3 was defined by IMGT convention, running from the second conserved V-encoded cysteine to the conserved J-encoded phenylalanine. In an earlier analysis of more than 550 of the donors, sequences lacking an unambiguous match to a single V gene segment were excluded. In an earlier analysis of 587 of the donors, V segments were called functional above 56.7% productive rearrangements and were called segregating when the between-donor standard deviation exceeded 5%. To diagnose cytomegalovirus status from the catalog of TCR beta chain sequences, a statistical classification framework was built. In a later analysis, TCR nucleotide sequences were compared against IMGT/GENE-DB human TR gene sequences so that V and J genes could be assigned. A later analysis assigned CDR3 sequences and most-parsimonious VDJ recombination scenarios with the TCRdist pipeline. In a later analysis, each TCR beta chain was defined by its CDR3 amino acid sequence together with its V-gene family, and reads lacking a unique V-gene family were excluded. A later analysis removed 600 or so highly shared, low-generation-probability nucleotide sequences to deal with suspected cross-contamination and a sequencing artifact. In a later analysis, a clonal expansion index for each public chain was calculated from normalized within-repertoire ranks of inferred template counts. In a later analysis, generation probabilities were computed using a VDJ recombination model fitted to out-of-frame rearrangements, and the results were checked against IGoR. In a later analysis, TCR-TCR, TCR-HLA and TCR-CMV co-occurrence was scored with hypergeometric tests, and a repertoire-size bias correction was applied to TCR pairs. In a later analysis, false discovery rates were estimated by permuting HLA or CMV assignments 20 times. In a later analysis, co-occurring TCRs were grouped with DBSCAN, and TCRdist sequence similarity was added when clustering was performed within HLA-allele-positive subsets. Repertoires with fewer than 30,000 or more than 120,000 public chains, plus five repertoires with anomalous nucleotide sharing, were excluded from co-occurrence clustering. TCRdb carries this immuneACCESS record with in-frame sequences only. Its versions omit some clonotypes, under half of them owing to an unresolved V gene in the studies checked, with the rest unexplained. V and J calls and clone size are as listed in that table; D and trimming were resolved from the DNA. In all, the sample holds roughly 54,000 clones, and around four fifths of those were seen once. Jointly, the top ten make up 2.5% to 3% of the sample.

Study-level results and caveats: At a false discovery rate of 0.05, a later analysis linked 15,000 to 20,000 TCR beta sequences to specific HLA alleles. According to a later analysis, parvovirus B19, influenza, CMV and Epstein-Barr virus appeared linked to several top co-occurrence clusters. Compared with the approximately 710-donor mean, donors in an Asian-associated ancestry cluster had fewer N-insertions in productive TCRs, according to a later genetic analysis. A later analysis found that TCR association rates varied across HLA loci, with DRB1 alleles showing the most associated TCRs and HLA-C alleles the fewest. The authors suggested that the approach could potentially be extended to other disease states and immunological phenotypes. Sequencing depth was assumed to be roughly uniform across donors in the presence/absence analyses, though that assumption may not hold. The classifier was reported to diagnose cytomegalovirus status with high specificity and sensitivity in both the original and validation cohorts. This cohort had only TCR beta chains sequenced, and the lack of alpha or paired-chain data limited which features could be detected. The sequencing pipeline was judged likely to have produced a cluster of highly shared sequence variants as a technical artifact. A further reported finding was that TCR beta sequences accurately predicted the HLA-A and HLA-B alleles for most subjects in the first cohort. A few of the identified cytomegalovirus-associated TCR beta chains were confirmed in vitro to be specific for cytomegalovirus antigens. Across donors, most TCR sequences were observed very rarely, whereas some public TCRs were present in many individuals. HLA typing was unavailable for some donors at each locus, so association tests used only the typed subset. Correlated functional status among segregating V segments might reflect linkage disequilibrium, but an unknown experimental factor could not be ruled out. Most CMV-associated TCR beta chains appeared to be HLA-restricted in a later analysis, and the HLA associations seemed to be driven largely by CMV exposure. In a later analysis, HLA-associated TCR beta chains were found to be more clonally expanded and to have lower generation probabilities than equally common non-associated chains. When HLA alleles, especially DR and DQ, strongly co-occurred, TCR associations were difficult to assign to individual alleles. CMV serostatus was the only immune exposure information available for the cohort. V-gene and J-gene trimming of TCR beta chains was associated with a missense DCLRE1C variant in a later genetic analysis, and the association was replicated in an independent cohort. The study listed 164 TCR beta chains as associated with cytomegalovirus. In an earlier analysis of around 600 of the donors, most TCR beta V segments were observed in productive rearrangements about 87% or about 30% of the time, broadly matching IMGT annotations. Approximately 16 rarely observed V segments, including chromosome 9 orphons, were excluded from the earlier analysis of some 590 of the donors because counts were too low.

This clone occurred once. Its target antigen remains unknown. Base qualities were left out, and no much larger clone turns up one base away. Sequenced: PBMCs. The sequence came from a man between 45 and 60 years old in good health and CMV-seronegative.

The CDR3 loop reads CASSSGTGLSNQPQHF. In nucleotide form, the sequence is TGTGCCAGCAGTTCTGGGACAGGACTTAGCAATCAGCCCCAGCATTTT. The V and J segments used are TRBV5-6 and TRBJ1-5, and 8 junction bases match TRBD1. The CDR3 contains 16 residues, cysteine and phenylalanine counted. Kept here is only the CDR3 DNA, which spans 48 bases and is read in frame from base 1. Based on the germline V gene, the CDR1 and CDR2 sequences are SGHDT and YYEEEE. After removal of 5 bases from V and 0 bases from J, the junction retains 7 bases not matched to a gene. When the CDR3 is completed using the reference TRBV5-6 and TRBJ1-5 genes on either side, the full variable domain is DAGVTQSPTHLIKTRGQQVTLRCSPKSGHDTVSWYQQALGQGPQFIFQYYEEEERQRGNFPDRFSGHQFPNYSSELNVNALLLGDSALYLCASSSGTGLSNQPQHFGDGTRLSIL.